What follows is one TCR beta chain and its context. Next came a second PCR, run for about 6 to 11 cycles, which used a sample-barcoded 5' primer along with a J-beta primer mix. TCRdb itself ran the 5' RACE reads through MiXCR, one entry per CDR3 protein. This table has hundreds of thousands of distinct CDR3 sequences, 40% to 65% appearing once. This sample was taken from a study of blood T cells in healthy people across ages. The receptor comes from a woman aged 80 or over in good health. The sample taken for sequencing was blood.

CDR3 nucleotides: TGTGCCAGCAGTTTAGGGGCTATCTACGAGCAGTACTTC. As protein: CASSLGAIYEQYF. The V call is TRBV12-3 or TRBV12-4, the J call TRBJ2-4; no firm D call. The J call is uncertain, as TRBJ2-7 better fits the DNA end. The CDR3 spans 13 residues.